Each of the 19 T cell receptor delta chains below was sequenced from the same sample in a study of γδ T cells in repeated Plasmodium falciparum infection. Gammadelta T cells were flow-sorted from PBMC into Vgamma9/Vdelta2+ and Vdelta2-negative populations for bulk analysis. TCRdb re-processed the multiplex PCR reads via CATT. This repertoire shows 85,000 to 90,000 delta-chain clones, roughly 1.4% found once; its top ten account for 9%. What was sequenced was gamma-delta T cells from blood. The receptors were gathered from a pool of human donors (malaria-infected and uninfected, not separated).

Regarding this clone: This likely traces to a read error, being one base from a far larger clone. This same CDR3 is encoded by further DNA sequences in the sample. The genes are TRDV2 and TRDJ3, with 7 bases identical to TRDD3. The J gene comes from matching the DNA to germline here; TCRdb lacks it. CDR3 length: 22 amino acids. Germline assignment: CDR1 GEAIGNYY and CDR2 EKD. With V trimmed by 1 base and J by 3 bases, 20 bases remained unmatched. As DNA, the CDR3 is TGTGCCTGTGACACTGTACTGGGGACTGCGGTGTTGACGGACTGGGACACCCGACAGATGTTTTTC. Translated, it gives CACDTVLGTAVLTDWDTRQMFF.

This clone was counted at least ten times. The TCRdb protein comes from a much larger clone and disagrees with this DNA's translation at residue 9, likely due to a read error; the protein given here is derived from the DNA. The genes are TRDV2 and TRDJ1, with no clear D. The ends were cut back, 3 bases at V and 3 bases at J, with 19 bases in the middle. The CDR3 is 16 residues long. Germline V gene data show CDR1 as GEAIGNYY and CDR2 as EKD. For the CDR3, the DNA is TGTGCCTGTGACCAATGCCGCCCCCCCAAGCCCGATAAACTCATCTTT. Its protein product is CACDQCRPPKPDKLIF.

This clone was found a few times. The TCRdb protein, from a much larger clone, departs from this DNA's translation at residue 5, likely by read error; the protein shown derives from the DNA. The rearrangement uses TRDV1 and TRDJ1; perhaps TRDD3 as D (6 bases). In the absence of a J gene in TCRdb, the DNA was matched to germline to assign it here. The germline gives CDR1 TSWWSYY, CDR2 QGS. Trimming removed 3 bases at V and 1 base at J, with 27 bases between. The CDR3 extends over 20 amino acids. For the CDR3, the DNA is TGTGCTCTTGGGGACCCATCACGGGGGAGATGGGGGGTCCCCACCGATAAACTCATCTTT. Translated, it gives CALGDPSRGRWGVPTDKLIF.

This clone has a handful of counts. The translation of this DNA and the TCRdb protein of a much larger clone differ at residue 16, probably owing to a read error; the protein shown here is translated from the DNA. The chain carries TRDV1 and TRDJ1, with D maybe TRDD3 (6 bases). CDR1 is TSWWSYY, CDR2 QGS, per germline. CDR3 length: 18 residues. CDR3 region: CALGESRVRLGIPDKPIF. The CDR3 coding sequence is TGTGCTCTTGGGGAAAGTCGGGTACGTTTGGGGATTCCCGATAAACCCATCTTT.

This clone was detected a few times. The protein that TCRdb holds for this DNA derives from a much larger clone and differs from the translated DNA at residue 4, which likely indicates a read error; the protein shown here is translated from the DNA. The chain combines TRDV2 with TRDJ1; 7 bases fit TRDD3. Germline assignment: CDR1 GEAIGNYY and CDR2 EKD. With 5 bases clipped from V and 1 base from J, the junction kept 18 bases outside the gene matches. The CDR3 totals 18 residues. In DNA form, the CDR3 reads TGTGCCTGTGGCACTCTGCAAAGAACTGGGGACCTCACCGATAAACTCATCTTT. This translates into CACGTLQRTGDLTDKLIF.

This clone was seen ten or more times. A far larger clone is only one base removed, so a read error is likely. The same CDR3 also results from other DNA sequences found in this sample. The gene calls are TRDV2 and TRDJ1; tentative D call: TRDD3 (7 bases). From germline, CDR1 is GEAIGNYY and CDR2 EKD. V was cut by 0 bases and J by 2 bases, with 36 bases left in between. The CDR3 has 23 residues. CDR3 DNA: TGTGCCTGTGACACCATCGACTCTTCCTGGAAGACTGGGGATGTTACGGCGACCGATAAACTCATCTTT. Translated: CACDTIDSSWKTGDVTATDKLIF.

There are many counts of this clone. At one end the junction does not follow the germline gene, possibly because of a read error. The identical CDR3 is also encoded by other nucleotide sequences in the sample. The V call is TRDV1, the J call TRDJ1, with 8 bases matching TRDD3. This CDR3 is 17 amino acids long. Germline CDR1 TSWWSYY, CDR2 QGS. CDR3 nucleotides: TGTGCTCTTGGGGGCGGATGGGGGATCCAATACACCGATAAGCTCATCTTT. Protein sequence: CALGGGWGIQYTDKLIF.

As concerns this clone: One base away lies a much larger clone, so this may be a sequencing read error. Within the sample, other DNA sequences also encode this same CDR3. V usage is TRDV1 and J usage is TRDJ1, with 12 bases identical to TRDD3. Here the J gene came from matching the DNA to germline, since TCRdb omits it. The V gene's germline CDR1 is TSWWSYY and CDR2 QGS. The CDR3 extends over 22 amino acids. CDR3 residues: CALWVLLPTLSTGGYSPHKLIF. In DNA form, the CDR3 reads TGTGCCCTTTGGGTCTTGCTTCCCACACTCAGTACTGGGGGATACAGTCCTCATAAACTCATCTTT.

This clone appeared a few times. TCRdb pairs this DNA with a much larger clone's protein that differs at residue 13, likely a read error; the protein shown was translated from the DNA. The CDR3 here is CALGGPEGGKRYADKLIF. CDR3 DNA sequence: TGTGCTCTTGGGGGGCCAGAAGGGGGGAAACGGTACGCCGATAAACTCATCTTT. The chain uses TRDV1 and TRDJ1, with D possibly matching TRDD3 (6 bases). V lost 4 bases and J lost 3, with 24 bases in between. The germline CDR1 and CDR2 sequences are TSWWSYY and QGS. The CDR3 length is 18 residues.

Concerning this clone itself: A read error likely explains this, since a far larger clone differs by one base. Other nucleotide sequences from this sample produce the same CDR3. This CDR3 reads CALGELGRTATDKLIF. In DNA, the CDR3 is TGTGCTCTTGGGGAATTGGGCCGGACAGCCACCGATAAGCTCATCTTT. The V gene reported is TRDV1; the J gene is uncalled; TRDD3 was called by the table and not checked on the DNA. Germline V CDR1 and CDR2: TSWWSYY, QGS. The CDR3 is 16 amino acids.

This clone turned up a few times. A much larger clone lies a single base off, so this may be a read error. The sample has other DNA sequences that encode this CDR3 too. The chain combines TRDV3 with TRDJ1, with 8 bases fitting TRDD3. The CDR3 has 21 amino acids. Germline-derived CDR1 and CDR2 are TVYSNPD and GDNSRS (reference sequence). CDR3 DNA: TGTGCCTTTGAATACACAGAATGGGGGTCTCCTGGGGGACAGTACACCGATAAGCTCATCTTT. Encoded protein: CAFEYTEWGSPGGQYTDKLIF.

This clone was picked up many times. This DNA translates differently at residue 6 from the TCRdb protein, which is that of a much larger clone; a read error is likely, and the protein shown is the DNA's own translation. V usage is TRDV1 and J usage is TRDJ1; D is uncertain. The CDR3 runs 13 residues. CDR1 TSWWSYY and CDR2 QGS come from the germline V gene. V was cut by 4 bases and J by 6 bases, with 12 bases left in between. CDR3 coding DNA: TGTGCTCTTGGGGGATCTTGGTGTAATAAACTCATCTTT. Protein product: CALGGSWCNKLIF.

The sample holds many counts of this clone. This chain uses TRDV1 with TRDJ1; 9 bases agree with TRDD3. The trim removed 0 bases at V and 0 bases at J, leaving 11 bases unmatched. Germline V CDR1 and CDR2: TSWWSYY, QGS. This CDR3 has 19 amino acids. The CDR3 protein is CALGELCLGDTKDTDKLIF. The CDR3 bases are TGTGCTCTTGGGGAACTTTGCCTAGGGGATACGAAGGACACCGATAAACTCATCTTT.

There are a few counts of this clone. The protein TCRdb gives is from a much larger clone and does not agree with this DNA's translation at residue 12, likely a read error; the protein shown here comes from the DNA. In DNA, the CDR3 is TGTGCCTTCGGTACTGGTCGGTACACCGATAAACCCATCTTT. It encodes CAFGTGRYTDKPIF. V gene assignment gives TRDV3, but the J gene was left uncalled; whether TRDD3, the table's D call, matches the DNA was not checked. The CDR3 extends over 14 amino acids. In germline, CDR1 is TVYSNPD, CDR2 GDNSRS (reference sequence).

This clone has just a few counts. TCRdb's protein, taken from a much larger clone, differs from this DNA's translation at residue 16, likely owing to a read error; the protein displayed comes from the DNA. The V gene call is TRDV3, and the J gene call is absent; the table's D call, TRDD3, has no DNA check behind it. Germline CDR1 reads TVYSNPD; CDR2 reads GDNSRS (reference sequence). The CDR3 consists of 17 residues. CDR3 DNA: TGTGCCTTTTTACTGTCCTGGGGGATACGGTGGACCGATAAACTCACCTTT. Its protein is CAFLLSWGIRWTDKLTF.

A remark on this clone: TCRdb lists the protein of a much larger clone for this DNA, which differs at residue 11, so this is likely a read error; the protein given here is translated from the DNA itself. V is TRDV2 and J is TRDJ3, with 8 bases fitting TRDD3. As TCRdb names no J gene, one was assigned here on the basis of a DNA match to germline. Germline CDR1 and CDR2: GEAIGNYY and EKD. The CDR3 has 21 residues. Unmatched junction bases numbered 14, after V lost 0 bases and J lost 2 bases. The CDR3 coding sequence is TGTGCCTGTGACACCGGCGGGCTACTGGGGGGTCGCGCCTGGGACACCCGACAGATGTTTTTC. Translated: CACDTGGLLGGRAWDTRQMFF.

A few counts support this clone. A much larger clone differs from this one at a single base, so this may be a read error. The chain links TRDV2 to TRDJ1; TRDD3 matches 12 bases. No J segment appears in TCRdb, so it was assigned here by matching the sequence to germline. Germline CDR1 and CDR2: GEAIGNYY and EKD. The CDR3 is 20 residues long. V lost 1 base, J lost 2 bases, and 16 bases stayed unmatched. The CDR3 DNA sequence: TGTGCCTGTGACACTGTAAGTCCCTCTGGGGGATACGTTTGGACCGATAAACTCATCTTT. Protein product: CACDTVSPSGGYVWTDKLIF.

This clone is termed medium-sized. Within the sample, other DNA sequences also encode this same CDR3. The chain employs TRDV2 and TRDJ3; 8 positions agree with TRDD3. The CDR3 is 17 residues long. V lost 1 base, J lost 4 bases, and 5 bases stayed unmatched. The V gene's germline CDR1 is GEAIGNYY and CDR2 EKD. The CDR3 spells CACDTGIQRWDTRQMFF. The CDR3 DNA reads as TGTGCCTGTGACACGGGGATACAACGGTGGGACACCCGACAGATGTTTTTC.

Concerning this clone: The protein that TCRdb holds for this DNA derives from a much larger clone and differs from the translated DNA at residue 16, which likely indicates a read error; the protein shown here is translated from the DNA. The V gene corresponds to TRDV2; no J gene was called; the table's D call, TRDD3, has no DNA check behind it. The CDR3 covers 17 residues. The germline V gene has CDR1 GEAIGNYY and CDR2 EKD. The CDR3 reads CACDTRTRSGGTDKLTF. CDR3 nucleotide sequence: TGTGCCTGTGACACCAGAACCCGATCGGGGGGAACCGATAAACTCACCTTT.